The 12 T cell receptor beta chains listed next were all sequenced from one sample in a study of T cell changes during pregnancy in multiple sclerosis. Profiled with immunoSEQ multiplex PCR; TCRdb holds only in-frame clones, not every one. The table shows 30,000 to 35,000 clones, with less than 90% occurring only once. The sequencing here drew on CD8+ T cells from peripheral blood mononuclear cells, taken before pregnancy. The receptors come from a female donor with multiple sclerosis, enrolled in a pregnancy study.

This clone occurred once. The rearrangement links TRBV27 to TRBJ1-1; D call uncertain. Germline V lookup: CDR1 MNHEY, CDR2 SMNVEV (reference sequence). The length of the CDR3 is 16 residues. The V end lost 1 base, the J end lost 6 bases, and 18 bases lay between the germline ends. The CDR3 sequence is CASSLYAGSLSPEAFF. For the CDR3, the DNA is TGTGCCAGCAGTTTATATGCGGGCAGCTTAAGCCCTGAAGCTTTCTTT.

The J gene is TRBJ1-3, the V gene TRBV2; D perhaps matches TRBD1 (5 bases). With 3 bases removed from V and 7 bases from J, the gap between germline ends came to 19 bases. CDR1 SNHLY and CDR2 FYNNEI come from the germline V gene. This CDR3 contains 16 residues. The CDR3 spells CASSEGRGPGPNTIYF. DNA for the CDR3: TGTGCCAGCAGTGAGGGGCGGGGTCCTGGCCCCAACACCATATATTTT.

V and J are TRBV4-1 and TRBJ2-7, with 10 bases matching TRBD1. Germline lookup yields CDR1 MGHRA and CDR2 YSYEKL. Trimming removed 3 bases from V and 1 base from J; junction bases left unmatched: 3. This CDR3 region has 15 residues. CDR3 bases: TGCGCCAGCAGCCACCGGGACAGGGGTTCCTACGAGCAGTACTTC. Translated, it gives CASSHRDRGSYEQYF.

The genes are TRBV2 and TRBJ1-1, with D hard to call. The V end was cut by 7 bases, the J end by 7 bases, with 10 bases between. CDR1 is SNHLY and CDR2 is FYNNEI in the germline V gene. The CDR3 spans 11 residues. The CDR3 DNA reads as TGTGCCAGCACGGAACAGTTTGAAGCTTTCTTT. Amino acids: CASTEQFEAFF.

The CDR3: CASSLTRDNYGYTF. CDR3 DNA: TGCGCCAGCAGCTTAACCAGGGATAACTATGGCTACACCTTC. The chain joins TRBV5-1 to TRBJ1-2; the D gene is possibly TRBD1 (5 bases). V was shortened by 2 bases and J by 1 base, with 9 bases between the two germline ends. This CDR3 has 14 residues. CDR1 and CDR2 (germline): SGHRS, YFSETQ.

The chain recombines TRBV9 with TRBJ1-6; no firm D call. This CDR3 has 13 amino acids. V lost 0 bases and J 7 bases, leaving 5 bases between the germline ends. Germline V gene lookup returns CDR1 SGDLS and CDR2 YYNGEE. The CDR3: CASSVVENSPLHF. As DNA, the CDR3 is TGTGCCAGCAGCGTAGTGGAGAATTCACCCCTCCACTTT. Filled out from reference TRBV9 and TRBJ1-6, the complete variable domain reads DSGVTQTPKHLITATGQRVTLRCSPRSGDLSVYWYQQSLDQGLQFLIQYYNGEERAKGNILERFSAQQFPDLHSELNLSSLELGDSALYFCASSVVENSPLHFGNGTRLTVT.

The chain employs TRBV7-9 and TRBJ1-1; the D gene is possibly TRBD1 (6 bases). This CDR3 comprises 12 residues. Trimming took off 8 bases at V and 9 bases at J, with 16 bases between the two ends. Germline V gene sequence: CDR1 SEHNR, CDR2 FQNEAQ (reference sequence). The CDR3 bases are TGTGCCAGCGGGGGGCAGGGAGGGAAAGCTTTCTTT. Its protein product is CASGGQGGKAFF.

The V gene is TRBV9, the J gene TRBJ1-2; D not certain. Between the trimmed V and J ends, which lost 2 bases and 5 bases, there was a span of 16 bases. Germline CDR1 is SGDLS and CDR2 is YYNGEE. The CDR3 loop spans 15 amino acids. CDR3 loop: CASSVGDPQLYGYTF. The DNA for the CDR3 is TGTGCCAGCAGCGTGGGAGACCCCCAACTATATGGCTACACCTTC.

V and J are TRBV6-5 and TRBJ1-1; D is undetermined. The CDR3 consists of 13 residues. V lost 0 bases and J 5 bases, leaving 7 bases between the germline ends. Per germline, CDR1 MNHEY and CDR2 SVGAGI. The CDR3 spells CASSYSERTEAFF. CDR3 nucleotides: TGTGCCAGCAGTTACTCAGAACGGACTGAAGCTTTCTTT.

V gene TRBV7-3 combines with J gene TRBJ2-1; TRBD1 is a possible D gene (5 bases). There are 15 residues in the CDR3. Trimming removed 5 bases at V and 9 bases at J, with 20 bases between. Germline-derived CDR1 and CDR2 are SGHTA and FQGTGA. The CDR3 bases are TGTGCCAGCAGCCATACACTTAGGGTAGGGGCTGAGCAGTTCTTC. Protein product: CASSHTLRVGAEQFF.

V usage is TRBV18 and J usage is TRBJ2-1; possible D gene TRBD1, 7 bases. CDR3 size: 15 residues. V was clipped by 0 bases and J by 4 bases, with 10 bases between them. CDR1 and CDR2 (germline): KGHSH, LQKENI. The CDR3 DNA reads TGTGCCAGCTCACCACCGCAGGGGGGTTACAATGAGCAGTTCTTC. The encoded protein is CASSPPQGGYNEQFF. Based on the CDR3 plus reference TRBV18 and TRBJ2-1, the full variable domain is NAGVMQNPRHLVRRRGQEARLRCSPMKGHSHVYWYRQLPEEGLKFMVYLQKENIIDESGMPKERFSAEFPKEGPSILRIQQVVRGDSAAYFCASSPPQGGYNEQFFGPGTRLTVL.

This clone was seen more than once but under ten times. The chain couples TRBV19 to TRBJ1-1; D is unclear. CDR3 length: 14 residues. From germline, CDR1 is LNHDA and CDR2 SQIVND (reference sequence). Between the trimmed V and J ends, which lost 7 bases and 0 bases, there was a span of 12 bases. CDR3 loop: CASNLRHMNTEAFF. CDR3 DNA: TGTGCCAGTAATCTGAGACACATGAACACTGAAGCTTTCTTT.